The 18 T cell receptor beta chains below were found in one sample sequenced in a study of CD8 T cells in ankylosing spondylitis. One entry per CDR3 protein results from TCRdb running MiXCR on the 5' RACE reads. The top ten hold 9.5% to 15% of the sample, which has some 140,000 distinct CDR3 sequences, approximately 7.4% seen once. Sequencing used blood, either unsorted or a sorted T cell fraction (not recorded which). The receptors come from a female donor with ankylosing spondylitis or in good health (not recorded which).

This clonotype has at least ten counts. V and J are TRBV6-6 and TRBJ2-7; D call uncertain. Germline V CDR1 and CDR2: MNHNY, SVGAGI (reference sequence). The CDR3 has 12 amino acids. Trimming stripped 1 base from V and 5 bases from J, with 6 bases between. As DNA, the CDR3 is TGTGCCAGCAGTTACTTGTTCGACGAGCAGTACTTC. Its protein product is CASSYLFDEQYF.

This clonotype came up many times. The genes are TRBV29-1 and TRBJ1-1, with D uncertain. The CDR3 covers 14 residues. In germline, CDR1 is SQVTM, CDR2 ANQGSEA. With 3 bases removed from V and 1 base from J, the gap between germline ends came to 12 bases. For the CDR3, the DNA is TGCAGCGTTGATTTAAGAGTGTCGAACACTGAAGCTTTCTTT. It is translated as CSVDLRVSNTEAFF. The whole variable domain, filled in from reference TRBV29-1 and TRBJ1-1, reads SAVISQKPSRDICQRGTSLTIQCQVDSQVTMMFWYRQQPGQSLTLIATANQGSEATYESGFVIDKFPISRPNLTFSTLTVSNMSPEDSSIYLCSVDLRVSNTEAFFGQGTRLTVV.

This clonotype has ten or more counts. CDR3 region: CASSLRLASEQYF. The CDR3 DNA sequence: TGTGCCAGCAGCTTAAGGCTAGCCAGCGAGCAGTACTTC. V is TRBV11-2 and J is TRBJ2-7; D is perhaps TRBD2 (5 bases). Germline CDR1 and CDR2: SGHAT and FQNNGV. V lost 2 bases and J lost 6, with 11 bases in between. This CDR3 has 13 residues.

This clonotype has at least ten counts. The chain uses TRBV20-1 and TRBJ1-2, with a tentative D call TRBD1 (6 bases). There are 12 residues in the CDR3. Germline V gene sequence: CDR1 DFQATT, CDR2 SNEGSKA (reference sequence). V was cut by 5 bases and J by 2 bases, with 9 bases left in between. CDR3 in amino acids: CSARTVNYGYTF. CDR3 DNA: TGCAGTGCTCGGACAGTCAACTATGGCTACACCTTC.

The genes are TRBV18 and TRBJ2-7, with 10 bases matching TRBD1. The length of the CDR3 is 15 residues. Trimming removed 0 bases from V and 5 bases from J; junction bases left unmatched: 4. CDR1 is KGHSH, CDR2 LQKENI, per germline. CDR3 in DNA: TGTGCCAGCTCACCACCGAGGGACAGGGGCCACGAGCAGTACTTC. It specifies CASSPPRDRGHEQYF.

This clonotype has at least ten counts. The chain joins TRBV7-2 to TRBJ2-3; 8 positions agree with TRBD1. The CDR3 runs 14 residues. V shed 2 bases and J 7 bases; nucleotides not matched to a gene: 5. Germline V CDR1 and CDR2: SGHTA, FQGNSA. CDR3 coding DNA: TGTGCCAGCAGCTTATCACAGGGGGTTAATACGCAGTATTTT. Its translation: CASSLSQGVNTQYF.

This clonotype was seen at least ten times. The CDR3 nucleotides are TGTGCCAGCAGTGAGGCAGAGGCCAGCCAAGAGACCCAGTACTTC. It yields the protein CASSEAEASQETQYF. This sequence joins TRBV2 and TRBJ2-5; D is ambiguous. Trimming pared 3 bases from V and 1 base from J, leaving 12 bases between. This CDR3 is 15 amino acids long. Germline CDR1 SNHLY, CDR2 FYNNEI. Full variable domain (missing parts from reference TRBV2 and TRBJ2-5): EPEVTQTPSHQVTQMGQEVILRCVPISNHLYFYWYRQILGQKVEFLVSFYNNEISEKSEIFDDQFSVERPDGSNFTLKIRSTKLEDSAMYFCASSEAEASQETQYFGPGTRLLVL.

This clonotype was seen at least ten times. The rearrangement uses TRBV20-1 and TRBJ2-3; TRBD1 matches at 7 bases. Germline trimming cut 5 bases from V and 2 bases from J; bases unmatched to any gene: 7. Looked up from germline, CDR1 is DFQATT and CDR2 is SNEGSKA (reference sequence). The CDR3 extends over 14 amino acids. CDR3 loop: CSAGRDRVTDTQYF. The CDR3 nucleotides read TGCAGTGCTGGCCGGGACAGAGTCACAGATACGCAGTATTTT.

With regard to this clonotype: This may come from a read error, since a much larger clone is one base off. The chain is built from TRBV30 and TRBJ1-4; D possibly corresponds to TRBD1 (5 bases). Germline lookup yields CDR1 GTSNPN and CDR2 SVGIG (reference sequence). The length of the CDR3 is 14 residues. CDR3 sequence (DNA): TGTGTCTGGAATCTGGGACGGACAAATGAAAAACTGTTTTTT. As protein: CVWNLGRTNEKLFF.

This clonotype appeared many times. The chain is built from TRBV20-1 and TRBJ2-3, with 9 positions matching TRBD2. The CDR3 runs 16 residues. The ends lost 5 bases at V and 2 bases at J; junction bases unmatched: 11. CDR1 DFQATT and CDR2 SNEGSKA come from the germline V gene (reference sequence). The CDR3 sequence: CSAAGPGTSSTDTQYF. CDR3 sequence (DNA): TGCAGTGCTGCGGGACCCGGGACTAGCTCCACAGATACGCAGTATTTT.

The sample holds many counts of this clonotype. V usage is TRBV11-2 and J usage is TRBJ1-1; a weak D match, TRBD1 (5 bases). The CDR3 loop spans 13 amino acids. From germline, CDR1 is SGHAT and CDR2 FQNNGV. Trimming took 0 bases from V and 5 from J, leaving 7 bases between them. This CDR3 reads CASSLEGVTEAFF. DNA of the CDR3: TGTGCCAGCAGCTTAGAGGGGGTGACTGAAGCTTTCTTT.

Many counts were recorded for this clonotype. The V call is TRBV9, the J call TRBJ2-3; 7 nucleotides match TRBD1. Per germline, CDR1 SGDLS and CDR2 YYNGEE. There are 13 residues in the CDR3. The V gene end was trimmed by 1 base and the J gene end by 4 bases; junction bases not matched to a gene: 0. CDR3 loop: CASSVQGADTQYF. CDR3 bases: TGTGCCAGCAGCGTACAGGGGGCAGATACGCAGTATTTT.

This clonotype was recorded at least ten times. The chain links TRBV27 to TRBJ1-2; D not resolved. The germline V and J ends were trimmed by 6 bases and 0 bases, with 17 bases remaining between them. Germline-derived CDR1 and CDR2 are MNHEY and SMNVEV (reference sequence). The CDR3 has 16 amino acids. The CDR3 sequence: CASRRTGSTSNYGYTF. Here the CDR3 DNA reads TGTGCCAGCAGGCGAACGGGATCAACATCTAACTATGGCTACACCTTC.

This clonotype was detected many times. The V call is TRBV5-6, the J call TRBJ2-4; 8 bases are shared with TRBD2. V dropped 4 bases and J dropped 5; count of bases not matched to a gene: 8. The CDR3 runs to 15 residues. Germline values: CDR1 SGHDT, CDR2 YYEEEE. CDR3 loop: CASSHDVAGQNIQYF. The CDR3 DNA sequence: TGTGCCAGCAGCCATGACGTAGCGGGGCAAAACATTCAGTACTTC.

In this sample, this clonotype turned up many times. This chain links TRBV5-1 with TRBJ2-1; TRBD1 is a possible D gene (6 bases). V lost 5 bases and J lost 8, with 14 bases in between. Germline V gene data show CDR1 as SGHRS and CDR2 as YFSETQ. The CDR3 runs to 13 residues. The CDR3 DNA reads TGCGCCAGCAGGCCTACAGGGCGGGATGAGCAGTTCTTC. Protein sequence: CASRPTGRDEQFF.

This clonotype was seen many times. The CDR3 nucleotides are TGTGCCAGCAGTGAAAGAACTAGCGGCTTGAATACGCAGTATTTT. Protein: CASSERTSGLNTQYF. The gene calls are TRBV6-1 and TRBJ2-3; TRBD2 matches at 8 bases. The CDR3 extends over 15 amino acids. Trimming removed 2 bases from V and 7 bases from J; junction bases left unmatched: 8. Germline-derived CDR1 and CDR2 are MNHNS and SASEGT.

The chain links TRBV7-3 to TRBJ2-1, with D unresolved. CDR3 length equals 14 residues. Trimming removed 5 bases from V and 7 bases from J, with 15 bases in between. The germline V gene has CDR1 SGHTA and CDR2 FQGTGA. This CDR3 reads CASSDKIMGNEQFF. The CDR3 coding sequence is TGTGCCAGCAGCGACAAAATCATGGGGAATGAGCAGTTCTTC.

The table lists this clonotype with a few counts. The chain recombines TRBV20-1 with TRBJ2-5, with D possibly being TRBD2 (5 bases). Germline V CDR1 and CDR2: DFQATT, SNEGSKA (reference sequence). The CDR3 has 17 residues. The ends were cut back, 0 bases at V and 0 bases at J, with 17 bases in the middle. The CDR3, as DNA: TGCAGTGCTAGAGACCTAAGGCTAGCAGTAGACCAAGAGACCCAGTACTTC. Protein: CSARDLRLAVDQETQYF.